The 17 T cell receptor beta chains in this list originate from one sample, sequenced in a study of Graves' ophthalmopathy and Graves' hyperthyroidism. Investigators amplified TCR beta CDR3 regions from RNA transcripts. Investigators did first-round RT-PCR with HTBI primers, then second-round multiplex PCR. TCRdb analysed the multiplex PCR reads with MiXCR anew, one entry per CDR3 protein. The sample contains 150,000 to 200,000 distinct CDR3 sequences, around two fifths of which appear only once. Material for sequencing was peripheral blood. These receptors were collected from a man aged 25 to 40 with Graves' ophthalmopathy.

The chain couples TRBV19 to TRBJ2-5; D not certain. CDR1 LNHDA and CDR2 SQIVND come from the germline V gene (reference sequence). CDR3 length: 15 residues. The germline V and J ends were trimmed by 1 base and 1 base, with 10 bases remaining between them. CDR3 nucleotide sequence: TGTGCCAGTAGTATAGGGTCCAGCCTCCAAGAGACCCAGTACTTC. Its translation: CASSIGSSLQETQYF.

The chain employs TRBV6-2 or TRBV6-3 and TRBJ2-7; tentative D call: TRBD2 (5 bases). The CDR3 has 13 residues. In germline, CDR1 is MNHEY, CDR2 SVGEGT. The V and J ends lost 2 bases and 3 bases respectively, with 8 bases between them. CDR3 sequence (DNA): TGTGCCAGCAGTTACGGGAGACTCTACGAGCAGTACTTC. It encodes CASSYGRLYEQYF.

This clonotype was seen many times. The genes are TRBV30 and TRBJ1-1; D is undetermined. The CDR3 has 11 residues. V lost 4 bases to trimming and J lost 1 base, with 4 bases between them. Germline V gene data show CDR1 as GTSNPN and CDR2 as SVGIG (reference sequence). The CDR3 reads CAWNRNTEAFF. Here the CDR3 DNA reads TGTGCCTGGAATAGGAACACTGAAGCTTTCTTT. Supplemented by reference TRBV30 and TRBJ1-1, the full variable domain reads SQTIHQWPATLVQPVGSPLSLECTVEGTSNPNLYWYRQAAGRGLQLLFYSVGIGQISSEVPQNLSASRPQDRQFILSSKKLLLSDSGFYLCAWNRNTEAFFGQGTRLTVV.

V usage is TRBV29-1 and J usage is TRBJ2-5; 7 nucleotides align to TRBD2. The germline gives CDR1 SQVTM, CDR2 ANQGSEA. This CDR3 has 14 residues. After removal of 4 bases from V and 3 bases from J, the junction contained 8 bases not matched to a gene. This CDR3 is CSVASGDGKETQYF. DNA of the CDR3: TGCAGCGTTGCTAGCGGCGATGGAAAAGAGACCCAGTACTTC.

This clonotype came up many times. The CDR3, as DNA: TGTGCCAGCAGTTCGCGTCAGGGGACTGAAGCTTTCTTT. Residues: CASSSRQGTEAFF. The rearrangement uses TRBV6-5 and TRBJ1-1, with D possibly matching TRBD1 (6 bases). There are 13 residues in the CDR3. V lost 4 bases, J lost 5 bases, and 11 bases lay in between. The V gene's germline CDR1 is MNHEY and CDR2 SVGAGI.

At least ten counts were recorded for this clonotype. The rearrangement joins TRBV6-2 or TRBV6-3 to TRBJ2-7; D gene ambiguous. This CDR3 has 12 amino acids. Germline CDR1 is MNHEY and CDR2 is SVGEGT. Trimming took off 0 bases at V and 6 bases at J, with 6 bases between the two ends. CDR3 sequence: CASSYSPGEQYF. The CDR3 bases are TGTGCCAGCAGTTACTCCCCCGGCGAGCAGTACTTC.

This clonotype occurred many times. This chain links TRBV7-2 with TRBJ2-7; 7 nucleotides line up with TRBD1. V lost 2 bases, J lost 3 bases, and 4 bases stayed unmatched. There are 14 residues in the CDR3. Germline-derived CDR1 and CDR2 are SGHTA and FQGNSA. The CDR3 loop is CASSLPGGIYEQYF. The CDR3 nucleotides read TGTGCCAGCAGCTTACCAGGGGGTATCTACGAGCAGTACTTC.

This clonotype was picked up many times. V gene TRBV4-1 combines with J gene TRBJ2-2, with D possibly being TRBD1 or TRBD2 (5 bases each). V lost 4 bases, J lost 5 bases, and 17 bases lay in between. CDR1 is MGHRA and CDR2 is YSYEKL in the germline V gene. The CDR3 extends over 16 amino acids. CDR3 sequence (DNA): TGCGCCAGCAGCCTGGGGACGGTTCGAAGGACCGGGGAGCTGTTTTTT. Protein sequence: CASSLGTVRRTGELFF.

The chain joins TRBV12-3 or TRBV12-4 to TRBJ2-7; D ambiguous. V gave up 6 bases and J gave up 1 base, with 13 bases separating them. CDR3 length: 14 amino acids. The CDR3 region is CASSPWTTSYEQYF. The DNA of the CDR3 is TGTGCCAGCAGCCCCTGGACCACTTCCTACGAGCAGTACTTC.

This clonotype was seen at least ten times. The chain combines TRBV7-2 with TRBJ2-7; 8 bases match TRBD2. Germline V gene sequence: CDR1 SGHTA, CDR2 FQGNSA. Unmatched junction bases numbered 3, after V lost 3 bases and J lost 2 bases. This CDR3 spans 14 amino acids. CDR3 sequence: CASSLTSDTYEQYF. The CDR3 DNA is TGTGCCAGCAGCTTGACTAGCGATACCTACGAGCAGTACTTC.

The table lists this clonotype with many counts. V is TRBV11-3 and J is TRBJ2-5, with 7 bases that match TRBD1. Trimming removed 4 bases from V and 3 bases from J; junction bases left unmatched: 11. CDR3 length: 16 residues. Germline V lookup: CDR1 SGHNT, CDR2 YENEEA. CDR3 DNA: TGTGCCAGCAGCTCACAAGGGGACAGAGCCGAAGAGACCCAGTACTTC. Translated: CASSSQGDRAEETQYF. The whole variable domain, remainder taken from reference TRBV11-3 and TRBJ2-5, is EAGVVQSPRYKIIEKKQPVAFWCNPISGHNTLYWYLQNLGQGPELLIRYENEEAVDDSQLPKDRFSAERLKGVDSTLKIQPAELGDSAVYLCASSSQGDRAEETQYFGPGTRLLVL.

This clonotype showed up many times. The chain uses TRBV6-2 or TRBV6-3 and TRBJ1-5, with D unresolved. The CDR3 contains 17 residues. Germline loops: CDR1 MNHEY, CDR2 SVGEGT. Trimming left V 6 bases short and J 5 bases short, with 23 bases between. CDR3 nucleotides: TGTGCCAGCAGCCGAGGGTTGGTACCCTATGTGGATCAGCCCCAGCATTTT. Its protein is CASSRGLVPYVDQPQHF.

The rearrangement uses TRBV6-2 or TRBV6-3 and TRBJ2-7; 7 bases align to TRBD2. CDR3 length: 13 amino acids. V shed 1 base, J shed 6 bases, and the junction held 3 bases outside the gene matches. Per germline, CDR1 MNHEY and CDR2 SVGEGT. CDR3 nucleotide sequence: TGTGCCAGCAGTTACTTGTCTAGCGGCGAGCAGTACTTC. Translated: CASSYLSSGEQYF.

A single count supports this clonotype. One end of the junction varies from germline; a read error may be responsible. The CDR3 loop reads CASSLLLIYTNTGELSF. The CDR3 bases are TGTGCCAGCAGCTTACTTCTTATATACACGAACACCGGGGAGCTGTCTTTT. V usage is TRBV11-2 and J usage is TRBJ2-2; perhaps TRBD2 as D (5 bases). From germline, CDR1 is SGHAT and CDR2 FQNNGV. The CDR3 length is 17 residues.

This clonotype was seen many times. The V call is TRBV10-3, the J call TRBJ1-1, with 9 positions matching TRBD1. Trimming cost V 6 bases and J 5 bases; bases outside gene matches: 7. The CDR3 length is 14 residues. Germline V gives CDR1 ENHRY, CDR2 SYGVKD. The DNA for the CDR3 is TGTGCCATCAGAGGACAGGGGCGAAAAACTGAAGCTTTCTTT. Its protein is CAIRGQGRKTEAFF.

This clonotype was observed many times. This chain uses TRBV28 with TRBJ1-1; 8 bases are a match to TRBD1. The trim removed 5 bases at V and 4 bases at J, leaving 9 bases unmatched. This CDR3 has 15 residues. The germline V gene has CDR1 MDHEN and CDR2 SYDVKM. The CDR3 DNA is TGTGCCAGCAGTCGGACAGGGAGTGGGATCACTGAAGCTTTCTTT. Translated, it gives CASSRTGSGITEAFF.

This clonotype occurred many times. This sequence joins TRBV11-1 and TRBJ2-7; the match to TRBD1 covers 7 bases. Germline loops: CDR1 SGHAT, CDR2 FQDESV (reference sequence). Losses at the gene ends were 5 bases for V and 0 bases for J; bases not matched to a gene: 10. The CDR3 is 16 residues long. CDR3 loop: CASSPTQDRSSYEQYF. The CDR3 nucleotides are TGTGCCAGCAGCCCTACACAGGACAGGAGCTCCTACGAGCAGTACTTC. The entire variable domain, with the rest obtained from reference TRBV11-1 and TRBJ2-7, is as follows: EAEVAQSPRYKITEKSQAVAFWCDPISGHATLYWYRQILGQGPELLVQFQDESVVDDSQLPKDRFSAERLKGVDSTLKIQPAELGDSAMYLCASSPTQDRSSYEQYFGPGTRLTVT.